The 25 T cell receptor beta chains below were found in one sample sequenced in a study of blood T cell repertoires in COVID-19. Data came from immunoSEQ multiplex PCR; TCRdb stores just in-frame clones and leaves some out. Here the sample spans under 250,000 clones, roughly 92% being singletons. The sample comprised peripheral blood. These receptors all stem from a man in his 60s with COVID-19, enrolled during active disease.

The chain is built from TRBV19 and TRBJ2-2; TRBD2 matches at 9 bases. CDR1 and CDR2 (germline): LNHDA, SQIVND (reference sequence). This CDR3 comprises 16 residues. Trimming removed 4 bases from V and 1 base from J; junction bases left unmatched: 4. CDR3 coding DNA: TGTGCCAGTAGTAGGCTAGCGGGGATGAACACCGGGGAGCTGTTTTTT. It specifies CASSRLAGMNTGELFF.

The chain employs TRBV5-1 and TRBJ1-2; 7 positions match TRBD1. The CDR3 is 13 amino acids. Germline V gives CDR1 SGHRS, CDR2 YFSETQ. V gave up 0 bases and J gave up 9 bases; unmatched junction bases: 5. CDR3 sequence: CASSLALGQSYTF. The CDR3 DNA sequence: TGCGCCAGCAGCTTGGCGCTGGGACAGAGCTACACCTTC.

V and J are TRBV7-6 and TRBJ2-7; TRBD2 matches at 8 bases. Germline lookup yields CDR1 SGHVS and CDR2 FNYEAQ. J was trimmed by 0 bases and V by 5 bases; bases with no gene match: 3. CDR3 length: 14 residues. CDR3 protein: CASSPGTSSYEQYF. Written as DNA, the CDR3 is TGTGCCAGCAGCCCCGGGACTAGCTCCTACGAGCAGTACTTC.

The chain joins TRBV19 to TRBJ1-3; 7 bases line up with TRBD1. Trimming took 6 bases from V and 4 from J; bases not matched to a gene: 6. CDR1 LNHDA and CDR2 SQIVND come from the germline V gene (reference sequence). The CDR3 runs 14 residues. CDR3 protein: CASRDRQVGNTIYF. The CDR3 nucleotides are TGTGCCAGTAGGGACAGGCAAGTCGGAAACACCATATATTTT.

The V call is TRBV4-1, the J call TRBJ2-7; 9 bases line up with TRBD2. The CDR3 is 15 residues long. The V gene end was trimmed by 0 bases and the J gene end by 5 bases; junction bases not matched to a gene: 5. The germline V gene encodes CDR1 MGHRA and CDR2 YSYEKL. CDR3 in DNA: TGCGCCAGCAGCCAAGAGCCAGCGGGAGGTCACGAGCAGTACTTC. Its protein is CASSQEPAGGHEQYF.

The genes are TRBV6-5 and TRBJ2-2; D gene ambiguous. Looked up from germline, CDR1 is MNHEY and CDR2 is SVGAGI. This CDR3 is 12 amino acids long. V dropped 4 bases and J dropped 6 bases, with 6 bases sitting between them. CDR3 loop: CASSSFSGELFF. In DNA form, the CDR3 reads TGTGCCAGCAGTTCGTTCTCCGGGGAGCTGTTTTTT.

The chain combines TRBV3-1 (or the pseudogene TRBV3-2) with TRBJ1-3; TRBD1 matches 9 bases. J lost 4 bases, V lost 1 base, and 8 bases had no gene match. The germline CDR1 and CDR2 sequences are LGHDT and YNNKEL (reference sequence). This CDR3 contains 17 residues. CDR3 in amino acids: CASSQVRTGGFGNTIYF. The CDR3 bases are TGTGCCAGCAGCCAAGTCCGCACAGGGGGCTTCGGAAACACCATATATTTT.

The rearrangement links TRBV7-3 to TRBJ2-3; 8 bases line up with TRBD1. CDR1 and CDR2 from the germline V gene are SGHTA and FQGTGA. Losses at the gene ends were 4 bases for V and 1 base for J; bases not matched to a gene: 1. The CDR3 runs 14 residues. CDR3 nucleotides: TGTGCCAGCAGCTCGGACAGGGGCACAGATACGCAGTATTTT. The encoded protein is CASSSDRGTDTQYF. Looking up the rest from reference TRBV7-3 and TRBJ2-3 gives the full variable domain: GAGVSQTPSNKVTEKGKYVELRCDPISGHTALYWYRQSLGQGPEFLIYFQGTGAADDSGLPNDRFFAVRPEGSVSTLKIQRTERGDSAVYLCASSSDRGTDTQYFGPGTRLTVL.

This rearrangement joins TRBV7-2 to TRBJ1-5; the D is unclear. The CDR3 contains 17 residues. Trimming took off 5 bases at V and 1 base at J, with 18 bases between the two ends. Germline V gene sequence: CDR1 SGHTA, CDR2 FQGNSA. CDR3 coding DNA: TGTGCCAGCAGCCAATCGGTGGGCCAGACGAGCAATCAGCCCCAGCATTTT. Translating it yields CASSQSVGQTSNQPQHF.

The gene calls are TRBV30 and TRBJ1-1; D is possibly TRBD1 (5 bases). Trimming cost V 3 bases and J 4 bases, with 24 bases left between them. Germline CDR1 and CDR2: GTSNPN and SVGIG (reference sequence). This CDR3 has 17 residues. CDR3 amino acids: CAWRRQPGIRISTEAFF. The CDR3 coding sequence is TGTGCCTGGAGACGCCAACCAGGGATAAGGATAAGCACTGAAGCTTTCTTT.

The gene calls are TRBV7-8 and TRBJ2-1, with 7 nucleotides matching TRBD1. CDR1 is SGHVS and CDR2 is FQNEAQ in the germline V gene. The CDR3 contains 13 residues. The ends lost 1 base at V and 7 bases at J; junction bases unmatched: 1. Here the CDR3 reads CASSLGQGNEQFF. DNA of the CDR3: TGTGCCAGCAGCTTAGGACAGGGTAATGAGCAGTTCTTC.

V usage is TRBV18 and J usage is TRBJ2-1; TRBD1 agrees at 7 bases. The trim removed 6 bases at V and 6 bases at J, leaving 11 bases unmatched. This CDR3 is built from 15 residues. Per germline, CDR1 KGHSH and CDR2 LQKENI. The CDR3 loop is CASSVGGIGVNEQFF. CDR3 nucleotides: TGTGCCAGCTCGGTAGGGGGCATCGGGGTCAATGAGCAGTTCTTC.

The chain employs TRBV19 and TRBJ1-1, with 8 bases that match TRBD1. The CDR3 consists of 14 residues. CDR1 and CDR2 (germline): LNHDA, SQIVND (reference sequence). V trimming: 3 bases; J trimming: 7 bases; junction bases outside the gene matches: 7. For the CDR3, the DNA is TGTGCCAGTAGTATTCTACAGGGGGGGAGTGAAGCTTTCTTT. It encodes CASSILQGGSEAFF. Variable domain in full (rest from reference TRBV19 and TRBJ1-1): DGGITQSPKYLFRKEGQNVTLSCEQNLNHDAMYWYRQDPGQGLRLIYYSQIVNDFQKGDIAEGYSVSREKKESFPLTVTSAQKNPTAFYLCASSILQGGSEAFFGQGTRLTVV.

This rearrangement joins TRBV19 to TRBJ2-1; D perhaps matches TRBD2 (7 bases). The V end was cut by 5 bases, the J end by 6 bases, with 17 bases between. This CDR3 contains 15 residues. CDR1 is LNHDA and CDR2 is SQIVND in the germline V gene (reference sequence). CDR3 DNA: TGTGCCAGTAGTGCGGGGGACATACTGATCAATGAGCAGTTCTTC. It encodes CASSAGDILINEQFF.

V is TRBV19 and J is TRBJ2-7, with D maybe TRBD1 (5 bases). Trimming stripped 7 bases from V and 5 bases from J, with 18 bases between. This CDR3 has 14 amino acids. Germline loops: CDR1 LNHDA, CDR2 SQIVND (reference sequence). The CDR3 region is CASNKGANRDEQYF. The CDR3 DNA follows: TGTGCCAGTAATAAAGGGGCTAACCGGGACGAGCAGTACTTC.

The table lists this clone with a count of one. The chain couples TRBV30 to TRBJ1-6; possible D gene TRBD1, 6 bases. CDR3 length: 10 amino acids. Germline V CDR1 and CDR2: GTSNPN, SVGIG (reference sequence). V was pared by 5 bases and J by 15 bases, with 11 bases between. The CDR3 here is CAWGRDNLHF. DNA of the CDR3: TGTGCCTGGGGAAGGGACAACCTCCACTTT.

The chain uses TRBV7-3 and TRBJ2-2; TRBD2 aligns across 7 bases. Losses at the gene ends were 2 bases for V and 6 bases for J; bases not matched to a gene: 3. The CDR3 has 14 amino acids. Germline CDR1 and CDR2: SGHTA and FQGTGA. The CDR3 here is CASSLLSGAGELFF. As DNA, the CDR3 is TGTGCCAGCAGCTTACTGAGCGGGGCCGGGGAGCTGTTTTTT.

The chain joins TRBV19 to TRBJ2-7, with a weak D call TRBD1 (5 bases). Germline-derived CDR1 and CDR2 are LNHDA and SQIVND (reference sequence). V was clipped by 5 bases and J by 0 bases, with 14 bases between them. CDR3 size: 15 residues. The CDR3, as DNA: TGTGCCAGTAGTGCCCCAGGGCTTCTCTCCTACGAGCAGTACTTC. The encoded protein is CASSAPGLLSYEQYF.

The J gene is TRBJ2-3, the V gene TRBV24-1; 11 nucleotides match TRBD2. The CDR3 totals 16 residues. Trimming at V came to 6 bases and at J to 3 bases, leaving 7 bases not matched to a gene. Per the germline V gene, CDR1 is KGHDR and CDR2 is SFDVKD. The CDR3 DNA reads as TGTGCCACCAGTAAGGGTAGCGGGAGGGATACAGATACGCAGTATTTT. It encodes CATSKGSGRDTDTQYF.

V is TRBV2 and J is TRBJ1-1; 8 bases are shared with TRBD1. This CDR3 region has 14 residues. Germline CDR1 SNHLY, CDR2 FYNNEI. V was clipped by 7 bases and J by 6 bases; unmatched bases: 10. This chain's CDR3 is CASKPQGASSEAFF. In DNA form, the CDR3 reads TGTGCCAGCAAGCCCCAGGGGGCGTCATCTGAAGCTTTCTTT.

The chain employs TRBV28 and TRBJ2-7; a possible D gene is TRBD2 (5 bases). V gave up 6 bases and J gave up 3 bases, with 12 bases separating them. This CDR3 spans 13 amino acids. CDR1 and CDR2 from the germline V gene are MDHEN and SYDVKM. The CDR3 reads CASSPGNFYEQYF. Here the CDR3 DNA reads TGTGCCAGCAGCCCCGGGAATTTCTACGAGCAGTACTTC. The full variable domain, its missing parts supplied by reference TRBV28 and TRBJ2-7, is DVKVTQSSRYLVKRTGEKVFLECVQDMDHENMFWYRQDPGLGLRLIYFSYDVKMKEKGDIPEGYSVSREKKERFSLILESASTNQTSMYLCASSPGNFYEQYFGPGTRLTVT.

The chain employs TRBV3-1 (or the pseudogene TRBV3-2) and TRBJ2-1; the match to TRBD2 covers 10 bases. Germline V gives CDR1 LGHDT, CDR2 YNNKEL (reference sequence). This CDR3 is built from 17 residues. V dropped 0 bases and J dropped 0; count of bases not matched to a gene: 2. CDR3 sequence: CASSQDASGSSYNEQFF. In nucleotides, the CDR3 is TGTGCCAGCAGCCAAGACGCTAGCGGGAGCTCCTACAATGAGCAGTTCTTC.

CDR3 coding DNA: TGTGCCACCAGTGAGCCGGGAAGAGGGGGCCATGATCGTTCATTAAACTATGGCTACACCTTC. As protein: CATSEPGRGGHDRSLNYGYTF. The chain employs TRBV24-1 and TRBJ1-2; 7 nucleotides agree with TRBD1. Per germline, CDR1 KGHDR and CDR2 SFDVKD. The CDR3 consists of 21 residues. The trim removed 4 bases at V and 2 bases at J, leaving 24 bases unmatched.

To note about this clone: Other DNA variants within this sample encode the same CDR3. J is TRBJ1-5 and V is TRBV30, with D uncertain. The CDR3 has 13 amino acids. Between the trimmed V and J ends, which lost 0 bases and 3 bases, there was a span of 6 bases. CDR1 is GTSNPN and CDR2 is SVGIG in the germline V gene (reference sequence). The chain's CDR3 is CAWSVRDNQPQHF. In nucleotides, the CDR3 is TGTGCCTGGAGTGTCCGCGACAATCAGCCCCAGCATTTT.

DNA of the CDR3: TGTGCCTGGAGTATCGGACTAGCGAACACCGGGGAGCTGTTTTTT. Its protein is CAWSIGLANTGELFF. The rearrangement links TRBV30 to TRBJ2-2; 7 nucleotides line up with TRBD2. With V trimmed by 2 bases and J by 0 bases, 3 bases remained unmatched. CDR1 and CDR2 from the germline V gene are GTSNPN and SVGIG (reference sequence). The CDR3 is 15 residues long.